This T cell receptor (beta chain) was profiled in a study of OX40 agonist ivuxolimab in advanced cancers. Points on this clone: Antigen specificity is unknown.

The assay was immunoSEQ multiplex PCR, and TCRdb's table has in-frame clones only and misses some. Counted here are about 100,000 clones, about 90% occurring once; the ten biggest clones make up 1.5% to 2%. General study points: Doses of 0.1 to 3.0 mg/kg were accompanied by clonal expansion of CD4+ and CD8+ blood T cells by week 6. Some nonresponders also had low normalized T-cell clonal expansion.

This clonotype originated in an adult with an advanced solid tumor such as melanoma, head and neck, liver or kidney cancer. The sample here was CD4+ or CD8+ T cells sorted from blood, taken in a trial of the OX40 agonist ivuxolimab.

The CDR3 loop reads CAMPIPGLAGVYNEQFF. The CDR3 region has the DNA TGTGCCATGCCTATCCCGGGACTAGCGGGCGTATACAATGAGCAGTTCTTC. J is TRBJ2-1 and V is TRBV10-3; 12 positions agree with TRBD2. Germline loops: CDR1 ENHRY, CDR2 SYGVKD. Trimming cost V 9 bases and J 4 bases; bases outside gene matches: 13. The CDR3 sequence is 17 residues long.